What follows is one T cell receptor (beta chain) and its context. This sample is drawn from a study of blood T cell repertoires in COVID-19. Overall study: PBMCs, B-cell-depleted T cells, or T cells were the source of the cDNA or gDNA that made up the material.

As processed by the authors: Nucleated cell number was recorded as an estimate derived from reference gene primer amplification. Sequencing was performed with immunoSEQ multiplex PCR; in TCRdb, only in-frame clones are kept and a portion is missing. The V and J calls and clone size are taken from that table; D and trimming were inferred from the DNA. Counted here are some 150,000 clones, around 81% occurring once; the ten biggest clones make up more than 7.5%. This sequence originates from a woman in her sixties with active or convalescent COVID-19. Source material: peripheral blood.

The CDR3 nucleotides read TGTGCCAGCAGTTCTATAGGGGACAGGGGGCCGGGAGAGACCCAGTACTTC. This encodes CASSSIGDRGPGETQYF. The chain recombines TRBV28 with TRBJ2-5; 12 nucleotides line up with TRBD1. The CDR3 totals 17 residues. CDR1 and CDR2 from the germline V gene are MDHEN and SYDVKM. With V trimmed by 4 bases and J by 4 bases, 10 bases remained unmatched.